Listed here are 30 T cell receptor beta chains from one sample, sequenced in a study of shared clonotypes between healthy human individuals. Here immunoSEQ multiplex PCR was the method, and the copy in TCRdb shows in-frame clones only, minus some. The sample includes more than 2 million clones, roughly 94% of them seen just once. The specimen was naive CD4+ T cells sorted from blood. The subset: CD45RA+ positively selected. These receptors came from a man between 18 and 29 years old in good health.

The CDR3 nucleotides are TGTGCCAGCAGTGAATTTAGACAGGGGGGATATGGCTACACCTTC. Protein: CASSEFRQGGYGYTF. The rearrangement links TRBV25-1 to TRBJ1-2, with TRBD1 matching 9 bases. This CDR3 has 15 amino acids. The germline CDR1 and CDR2 sequences are MGHDK and SYGVNS. The ends lost 1 base at V and 5 bases at J; junction bases unmatched: 5.

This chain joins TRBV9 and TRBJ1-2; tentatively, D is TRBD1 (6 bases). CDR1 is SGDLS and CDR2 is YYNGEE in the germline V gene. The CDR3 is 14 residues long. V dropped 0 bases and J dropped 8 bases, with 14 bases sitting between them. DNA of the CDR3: TGTGCCAGCAGCGTAGATCTCCGTCAGGGGGGCTACACCTTC. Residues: CASSVDLRQGGYTF.

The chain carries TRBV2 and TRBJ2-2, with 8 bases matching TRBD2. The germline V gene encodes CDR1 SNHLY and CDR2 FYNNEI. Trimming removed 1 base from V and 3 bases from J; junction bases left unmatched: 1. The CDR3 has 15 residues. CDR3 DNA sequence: TGTGCCAGCAGTGAAGTAGCGGGGCACACCGGGGAGCTGTTTTTT. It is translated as CASSEVAGHTGELFF.

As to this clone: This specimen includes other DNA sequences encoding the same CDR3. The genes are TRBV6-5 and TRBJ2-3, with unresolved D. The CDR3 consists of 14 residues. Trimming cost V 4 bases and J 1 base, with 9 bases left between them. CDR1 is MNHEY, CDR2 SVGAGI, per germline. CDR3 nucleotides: TGTGCCAGCAGTTCCTCGACTCGCACAGATACGCAGTATTTT. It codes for CASSSSTRTDTQYF.

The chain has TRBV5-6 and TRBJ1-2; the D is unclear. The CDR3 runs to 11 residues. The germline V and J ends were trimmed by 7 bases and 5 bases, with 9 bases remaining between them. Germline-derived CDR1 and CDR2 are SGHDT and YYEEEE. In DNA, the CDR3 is TGTGCCAGCGGCATCGGTTATGGCTACACCTTC. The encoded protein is CASGIGYGYTF. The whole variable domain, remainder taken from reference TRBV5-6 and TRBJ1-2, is DAGVTQSPTHLIKTRGQQVTLRCSPKSGHDTVSWYQQALGQGPQFIFQYYEEEERQRGNFPDRFSGHQFPNYSSELNVNALLLGDSALYLCASGIGYGYTFGSGTRLTVV.

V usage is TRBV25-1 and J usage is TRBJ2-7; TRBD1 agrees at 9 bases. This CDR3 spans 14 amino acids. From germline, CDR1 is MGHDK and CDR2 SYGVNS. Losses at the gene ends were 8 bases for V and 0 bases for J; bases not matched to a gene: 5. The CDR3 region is CASGGTGSSYEQYF. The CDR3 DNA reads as TGTGCCAGCGGAGGGACAGGGAGCTCCTACGAGCAGTACTTC.

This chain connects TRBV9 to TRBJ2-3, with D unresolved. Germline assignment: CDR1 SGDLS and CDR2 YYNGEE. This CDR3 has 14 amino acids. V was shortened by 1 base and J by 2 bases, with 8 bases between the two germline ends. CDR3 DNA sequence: TGTGCCAGCAGCGTATTGGCCTCCACAGATACGCAGTATTTT. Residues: CASSVLASTDTQYF. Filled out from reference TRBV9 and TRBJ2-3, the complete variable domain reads DSGVTQTPKHLITATGQRVTLRCSPRSGDLSVYWYQQSLDQGLQFLIQYYNGEERAKGNILERFSAQQFPDLHSELNLSSLELGDSALYFCASSVLASTDTQYFGPGTRLTVL.

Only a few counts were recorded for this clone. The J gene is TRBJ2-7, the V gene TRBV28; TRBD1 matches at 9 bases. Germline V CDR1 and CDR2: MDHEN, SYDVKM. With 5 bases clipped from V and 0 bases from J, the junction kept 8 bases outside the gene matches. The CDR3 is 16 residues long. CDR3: CASSTSGTGYSYEQYF. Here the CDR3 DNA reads TGTGCCAGCAGTACTTCCGGGACAGGGTACTCCTACGAGCAGTACTTC.

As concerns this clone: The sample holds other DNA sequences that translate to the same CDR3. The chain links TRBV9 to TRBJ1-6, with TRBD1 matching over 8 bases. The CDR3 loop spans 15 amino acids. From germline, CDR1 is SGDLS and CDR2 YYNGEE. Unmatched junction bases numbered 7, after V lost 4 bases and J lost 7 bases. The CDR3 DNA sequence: TGTGCCAGCAGCCCCCGGACAGGGCTAAATTCACCCCTCCACTTT. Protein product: CASSPRTGLNSPLHF. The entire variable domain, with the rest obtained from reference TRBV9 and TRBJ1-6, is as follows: DSGVTQTPKHLITATGQRVTLRCSPRSGDLSVYWYQQSLDQGLQFLIQYYNGEERAKGNILERFSAQQFPDLHSELNLSSLELGDSALYFCASSPRTGLNSPLHFGNGTRLTVT.

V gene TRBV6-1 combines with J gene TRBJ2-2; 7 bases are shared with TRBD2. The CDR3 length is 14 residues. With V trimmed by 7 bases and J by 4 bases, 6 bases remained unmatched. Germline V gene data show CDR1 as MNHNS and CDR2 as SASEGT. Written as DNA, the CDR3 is TGTGCCAGCACCATACTAGCGCGCACCGGGGAGCTGTTTTTT. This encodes CASTILARTGELFF.

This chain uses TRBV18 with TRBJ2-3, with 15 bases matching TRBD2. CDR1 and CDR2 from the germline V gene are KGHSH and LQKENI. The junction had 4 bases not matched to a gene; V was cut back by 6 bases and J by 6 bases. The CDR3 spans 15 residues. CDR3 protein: CASSDGTSGRDTQYF. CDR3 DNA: TGTGCCAGCTCGGACGGGACTAGCGGGAGGGATACGCAGTATTTT.

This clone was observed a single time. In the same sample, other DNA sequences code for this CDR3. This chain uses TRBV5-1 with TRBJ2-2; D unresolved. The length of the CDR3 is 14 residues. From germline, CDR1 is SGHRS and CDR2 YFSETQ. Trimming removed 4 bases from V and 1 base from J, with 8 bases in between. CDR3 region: CASSLGLNTGELFF. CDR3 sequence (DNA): TGCGCCAGCAGCCTAGGGCTGAACACCGGGGAGCTGTTTTTT. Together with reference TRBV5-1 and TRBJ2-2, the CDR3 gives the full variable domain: KAGVTQTPRYLIKTRGQQVTLSCSPISGHRSVSWYQQTPGQGLQFLFEYFSETQRNKGNFPGRFSGRQFSNSRSEMNVSTLELGDSALYLCASSLGLNTGELFFGEGSRLTVL.

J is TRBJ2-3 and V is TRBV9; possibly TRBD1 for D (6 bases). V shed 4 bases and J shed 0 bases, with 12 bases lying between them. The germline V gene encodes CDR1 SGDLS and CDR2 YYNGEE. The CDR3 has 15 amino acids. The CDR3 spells CASSFGQTSTDTQYF. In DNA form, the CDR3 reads TGTGCCAGCAGCTTTGGACAGACTAGCACAGATACGCAGTATTTT.

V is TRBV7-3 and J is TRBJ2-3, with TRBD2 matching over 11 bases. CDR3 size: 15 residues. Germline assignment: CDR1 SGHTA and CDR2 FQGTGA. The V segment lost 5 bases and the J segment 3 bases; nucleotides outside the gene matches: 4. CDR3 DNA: TGTGCCAGCAGCAGTACTAGCGGGGGTACAGATACGCAGTATTTT. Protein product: CASSSTSGGTDTQYF.

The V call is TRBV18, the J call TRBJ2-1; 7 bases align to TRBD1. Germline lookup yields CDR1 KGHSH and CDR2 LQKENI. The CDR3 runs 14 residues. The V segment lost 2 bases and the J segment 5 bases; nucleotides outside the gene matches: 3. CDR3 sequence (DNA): TGTGCCAGCTCACCAAGGACAGGCAACAATGAGCAGTTCTTC. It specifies CASSPRTGNNEQFF.

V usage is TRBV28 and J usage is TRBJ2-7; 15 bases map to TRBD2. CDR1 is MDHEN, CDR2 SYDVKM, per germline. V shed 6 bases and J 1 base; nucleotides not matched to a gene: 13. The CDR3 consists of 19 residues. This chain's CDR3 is CASSPRPGLAGGPSYEQYF. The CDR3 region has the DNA TGTGCCAGCAGCCCAAGGCCGGGACTAGCGGGAGGCCCGTCCTACGAGCAGTACTTC.

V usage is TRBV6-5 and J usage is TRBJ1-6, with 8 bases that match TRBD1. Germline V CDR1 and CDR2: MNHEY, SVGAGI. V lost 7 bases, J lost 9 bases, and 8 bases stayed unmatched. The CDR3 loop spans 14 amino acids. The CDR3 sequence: CASTEGQGPSPLHF. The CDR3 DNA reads TGTGCCAGCACCGAAGGACAGGGCCCTTCACCCCTCCACTTT.

The CDR3 DNA reads TGTGCCAGCAGTTACTCGCCTAGCGGGAGGATCTACGAGCAGTACTTC. Protein sequence: CASSYSPSGRIYEQYF. The rearrangement links TRBV6-5 to TRBJ2-7; 11 bases line up with TRBD2. This CDR3 contains 16 residues. V gave up 0 bases and J gave up 3 bases; unmatched junction bases: 4. From germline, CDR1 is MNHEY and CDR2 SVGAGI.

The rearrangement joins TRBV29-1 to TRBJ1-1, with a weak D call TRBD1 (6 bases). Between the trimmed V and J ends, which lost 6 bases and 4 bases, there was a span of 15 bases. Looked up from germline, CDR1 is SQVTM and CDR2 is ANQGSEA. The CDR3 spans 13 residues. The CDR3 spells CSVEQGGITEAFF. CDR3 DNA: TGCAGCGTGGAACAGGGAGGGATCACTGAAGCTTTCTTT.

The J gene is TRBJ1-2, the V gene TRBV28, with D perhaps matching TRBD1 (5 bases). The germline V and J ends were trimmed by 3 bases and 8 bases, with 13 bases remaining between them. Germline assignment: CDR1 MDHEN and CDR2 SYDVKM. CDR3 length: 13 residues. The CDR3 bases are TGTGCCAGCAGTTTTATGGTAGGGGTCGGCTACACCTTC. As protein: CASSFMVGVGYTF.

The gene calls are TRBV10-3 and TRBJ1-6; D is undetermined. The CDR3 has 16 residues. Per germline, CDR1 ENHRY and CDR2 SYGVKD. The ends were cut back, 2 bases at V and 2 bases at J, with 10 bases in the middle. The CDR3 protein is CAISEAPGAYNSPLHF. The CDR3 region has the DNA TGTGCCATCAGTGAGGCGCCCGGGGCCTATAATTCACCCCTCCACTTT.

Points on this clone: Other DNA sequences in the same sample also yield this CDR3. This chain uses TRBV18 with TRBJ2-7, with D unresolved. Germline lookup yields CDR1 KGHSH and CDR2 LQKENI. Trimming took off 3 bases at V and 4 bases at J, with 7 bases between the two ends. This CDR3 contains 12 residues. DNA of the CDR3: TGTGCCAGCTCACCGACCGGGTACGAGCAGTACTTC. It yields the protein CASSPTGYEQYF.

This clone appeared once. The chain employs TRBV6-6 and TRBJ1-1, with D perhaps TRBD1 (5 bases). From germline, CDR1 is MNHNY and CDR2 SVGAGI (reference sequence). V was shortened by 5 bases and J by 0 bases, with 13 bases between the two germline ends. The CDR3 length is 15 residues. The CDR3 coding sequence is TGTGCCAGCAGTACCCGGGGGGGAGTGAACACTGAAGCTTTCTTT. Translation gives CASSTRGGVNTEAFF.

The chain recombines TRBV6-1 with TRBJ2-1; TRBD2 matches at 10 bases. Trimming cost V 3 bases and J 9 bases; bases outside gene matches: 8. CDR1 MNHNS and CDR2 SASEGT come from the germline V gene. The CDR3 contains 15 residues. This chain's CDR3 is CASSEGLLAGSEQFF. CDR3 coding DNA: TGTGCCAGCAGTGAGGGTCTACTAGCGGGGAGTGAGCAGTTCTTC.

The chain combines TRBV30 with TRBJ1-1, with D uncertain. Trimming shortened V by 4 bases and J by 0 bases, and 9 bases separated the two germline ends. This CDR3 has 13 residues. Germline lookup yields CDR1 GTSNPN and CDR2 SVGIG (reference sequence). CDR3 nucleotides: TGTGCCTGGAAGTTATCATTGAACACTGAAGCTTTCTTT. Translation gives CAWKLSLNTEAFF.

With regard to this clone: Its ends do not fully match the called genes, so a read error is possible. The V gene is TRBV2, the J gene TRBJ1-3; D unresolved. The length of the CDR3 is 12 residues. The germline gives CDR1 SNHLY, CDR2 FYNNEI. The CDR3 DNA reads TGTGCCAGCAGTCCCGGAGTCGGCTCTAACGTATTT. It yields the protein CASSPGVGSNVF.

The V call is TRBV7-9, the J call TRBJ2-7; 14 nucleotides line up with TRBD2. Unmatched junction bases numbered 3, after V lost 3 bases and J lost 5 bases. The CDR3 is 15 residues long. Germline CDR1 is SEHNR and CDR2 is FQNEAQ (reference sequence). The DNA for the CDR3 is TGTGCCAGCAGCTTCCTGACTAGCGGGGGGGACGAGCAGTACTTC. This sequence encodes CASSFLTSGGDEQYF. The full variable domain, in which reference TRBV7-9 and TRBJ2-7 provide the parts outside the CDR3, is DTGVSQNPRHKITKRGQNVTFRCDPISEHNRLYWYRQTLGQGPEFLTYFQNEAQLEKSRLLSDRFSAERPKGSFSTLEIQRTEQGDSAMYLCASSFLTSGGDEQYFGPGTRLTVT.

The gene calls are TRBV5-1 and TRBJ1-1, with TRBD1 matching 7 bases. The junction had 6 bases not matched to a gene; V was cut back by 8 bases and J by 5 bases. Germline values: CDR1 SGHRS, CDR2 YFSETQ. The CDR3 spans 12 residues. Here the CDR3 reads CARETGRTEAFF. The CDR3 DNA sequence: TGCGCCAGGGAGACAGGGAGGACTGAAGCTTTCTTT.

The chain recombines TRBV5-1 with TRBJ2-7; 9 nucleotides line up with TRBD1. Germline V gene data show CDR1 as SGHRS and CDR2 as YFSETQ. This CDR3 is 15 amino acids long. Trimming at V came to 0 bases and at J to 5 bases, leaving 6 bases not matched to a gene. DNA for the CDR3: TGCGCCAGCAGCTTGGGGGGACAGGGTTTCGACGAGCAGTACTTC. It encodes CASSLGGQGFDEQYF.

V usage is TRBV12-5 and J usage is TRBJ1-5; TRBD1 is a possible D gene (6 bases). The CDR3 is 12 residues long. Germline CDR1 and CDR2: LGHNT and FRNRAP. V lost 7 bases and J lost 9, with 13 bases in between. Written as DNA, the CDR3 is TGTGCTAGTGCCCTGGACAGCCGGCCCCAGCATTTT. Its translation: CASALDSRPQHF.